Listed below are T cell receptor beta chains from one sample, sequenced in a study of a mutant IDH1 vaccine in newly diagnosed glioma. For these TCRs, the target antigens are not known. The repertoire was sequenced with immunoSEQ multiplex PCR; TCRdb's copy has only in-frame clones and lacks some. The table lists approximately 32,000 clones, roughly 50% of them singletons. Source: PBMCs, taken from a glioma patient whose treatment included an IDH1 peptide vaccine. The receptors originated from a woman between 18 and 29 years old with glioma. Both conserved end residues are part of each CDR3. A D gene is named only where the DNA matches it firmly. Only some rows state a clone size, as once, few, many or a class for expanded clones.

d_call j_call clone_size cdr3_length v_call cdr3_nt cdr3_aa
. TRBJ2-4 few 17 TRBV5-8 TGTGCCAGCAGCTACTACGATGGCTTCTTAGCCAAAAACATTCAGTACTTC CASSYYDGFLAKNIQYF
. TRBJ2-3 few 11 TRBV5-1 TGCGCCAGCAGCTTACAAGATACGCAGTATTTT CASSLQDTQYF
. TRBJ1-1 . 15 TRBV4-1 TGCGCCAGCAGCCACGACCCACATACGAACACTGAAGCTTTCTTT CASSHDPHTNTEAFF
TRBD2 TRBJ2-2 few 15 TRBV29-1 TGCAGCGTGCGCGGACTAGCGACGAACACCGGGGAGCTGTTTTTT CSVRGLATNTGELFF
. TRBJ2-7 . 12 TRBV30 TGTGCCTGGAGTGTTCAGAGGGACGAGCAGTACTTC CAWSVQRDEQYF
. TRBJ2-3 . 13 TRBV7-2 TGTGCCAGCAGCGGACTTTTCACAGATACGCAGTATTTT CASSGLFTDTQYF
. TRBJ2-3 . 14 TRBV10-3 TGTGCCATCAGTGAAATAGCTAGCACAGATACGCAGTATTTT CAISEIASTDTQYF
. TRBJ2-7 few 14 TRBV7-9 TGTGCCAGCAGCTTAATTCACGTGTCGACCGAGCAGTACTTC CASSLIHVSTEQYF
TRBD1 TRBJ1-4 few 13 TRBV2 TGTGCCAGCAGCACAGGGGTAGGCGAAAAACTGTTTTTT CASSTGVGEKLFF
. TRBJ1-1 few 15 TRBV6-5 TGTGCCAGCAGTTACAAGGGGAGAATGAACACTGAAGCTTTCTTT CASSYKGRMNTEAFF
. TRBJ2-5 . 10 TRBV29-1 TGCAGCGCCACCCAAGAGACCCAGTACTTC CSATQETQYF
. TRBJ1-1 . 15 TRBV28 TGTGCCAGCAGTTTACCTTGGGAGGCGAACACTGAAGCTTTCTTT CASSLPWEANTEAFF
. TRBJ1-3 . 15 TRBV11-1 TGTGCCAGCAGCCTGGAGGGGAGGTCCGGAAACACCATATATTTT CASSLEGRSGNTIYF
. TRBJ1-4 . 15 TRBV6-1 TGTGCCAGCACCGACAGGTTCGCAACTAATGAAAAACTGTTTTTT CASTDRFATNEKLFF
. TRBJ2-1 . 12 TRBV6-1 TGTGCCAGCAGGTTCATGGACAATGAGCAGTTCTTC CASRFMDNEQFF
. TRBJ1-4 . 12 TRBV6-1 TGTGCCAGCAGTGTAGGTGGGGAAAAACTGTTTTTT CASSVGGEKLFF
TRBD2 TRBJ2-1 . 13 TRBV6-5 TGTGCCAGCAGTTACGTCGAGCGGGGAGCAGCACTCTTC CASSYVERGAALF
TRBD2 TRBJ2-7 . 14 TRBV5-1 TGCGCCAGCAGCTTGTCTAGCGGCCCCTACGAGCAGTACTTC CASSLSSGPYEQYF
TRBD2 TRBJ2-1 . 15 TRBV6-4 TGTGCCAGCAGTGACGTACTAGCGGGACATGGTGAGCAGTTCTTC CASSDVLAGHGEQFF
TRBD2 TRBJ2-1 once 14 TRBV5-6 TGTGCCAGCAGTCGGGGGAGGGGCATAGGTGAGCAGTTCTTC CASSRGRGIGEQFF
TRBD1 TRBJ2-1 once 16 TRBV7-3 TGTGCCAGCAGCCCCAGGACAGGGAGTGGCTACAATGAGCAGTTCTTC CASSPRTGSGYNEQFF
. TRBJ2-5 . 11 TRBV6-6 TGTGCCAGCAGACACCAAGAGACCCAGTACTTC CASRHQETQYF
. TRBJ1-2 . 14 TRBV9 TGTGCCAGCAGCGCAAGCAGGGATCTGGACGGCTACACCTTC CASSASRDLDGYTF
. TRBJ1-6 . 14 TRBV5-6 TGTGCCAGCAGCTTGGGTGGGGATAATTCACCCCTCCACTTT CASSLGGDNSPLHF
. TRBJ2-7 . 13 TRBV7-8 TGTGCCAGCAGCTTAGTAGTAACCTACGAGCAGTACTTC CASSLVVTYEQYF